Listed here are 20 T cell receptor beta chains from one sample, sequenced in a study of blood T cell repertoires in COVID-19. Data came from immunoSEQ multiplex PCR; TCRdb stores just in-frame clones and leaves some out. The sample records 470,000 or so clones, roughly 87% being singletons. Sequenced sample: PBMCs or T cells enriched from blood (not recorded which). The receptors derive from a woman under 30 with acute COVID-19.

This clone was counted once. The chain has TRBV10-3 and TRBJ2-1, with 10 bases lining up with TRBD2. Looked up from germline, CDR1 is ENHRY and CDR2 is SYGVKD. The CDR3 extends over 15 amino acids. V was clipped by 8 bases and J by 6 bases; unmatched bases: 10. As DNA, the CDR3 is TGTGCCATCTCGGCTAGCGGGAGATTACGCAATGAGCAGTTCTTC. Protein product: CAISASGRLRNEQFF.

This clone came up once. V and J are TRBV18 and TRBJ1-4, with TRBD1 matching 8 bases. J lost 4 bases, V lost 5 bases, and 3 bases had no gene match. The CDR3 spans 14 residues. Germline V lookup: CDR1 KGHSH, CDR2 LQKENI. In DNA form, the CDR3 reads TGTGCCAGCTCAAAGGACAGGGTTAATGAAAAACTGTTTTTT. The encoded protein is CASSKDRVNEKLFF.

The chain has TRBV28 and TRBJ1-1; maybe TRBD1 (5 bases). The V end lost 1 base, the J end lost 5 bases, and 17 bases lay between the germline ends. Germline V CDR1 and CDR2: MDHEN, SYDVKM. This CDR3 spans 16 amino acids. Written as DNA, the CDR3 is TGTGCCAGCAGTTTATCAGGGTACAGGATGATAACTGAAGCTTTCTTT. Its translation: CASSLSGYRMITEAFF.

The rearrangement uses TRBV10-1 and TRBJ1-2; weak D call: TRBD1 (6 bases). The CDR3 has 12 residues. CDR1 is WNHNN and CDR2 is SYGVQD in the germline V gene (reference sequence). V lost 6 bases and J 5 bases, leaving 10 bases between the germline ends. The CDR3 protein is CASSETGYGYTF. The DNA of the CDR3 is TGCGCCAGCAGCGAGACAGGATATGGCTACACCTTC.

The genes are TRBV7-8 and TRBJ1-2, with 8 bases aligning to TRBD1. This CDR3 has 14 amino acids. Trimming removed 6 bases from V and 8 bases from J; junction bases left unmatched: 11. Germline V gives CDR1 SGHVS, CDR2 FQNEAQ. The CDR3 coding sequence is TGTGCCAGCAGTCCGGCCGGGACAGGCCGAGGCTACACCTTC. Its protein product is CASSPAGTGRGYTF.

V usage is TRBV29-1 and J usage is TRBJ2-1; perhaps TRBD1 as D (5 bases). The V and J ends lost 5 bases and 0 bases respectively, with 8 bases between them. This CDR3 spans 13 amino acids. Germline CDR1 and CDR2: SQVTM and ANQGSEA. CDR3 nucleotides: TGCAGCGTTAGCGACAGCTCCTACAATGAGCAGTTCTTC. Its translation: CSVSDSSYNEQFF.

This chain connects TRBV27 to TRBJ1-5; TRBD1 agrees at 7 bases. CDR1 MNHEY and CDR2 SMNVEV come from the germline V gene (reference sequence). The CDR3 has 15 residues. V gave up 5 bases and J gave up 0 bases; unmatched junction bases: 4. The DNA for the CDR3 is TGTGCCAGCAGTCTACAGGGGTATAGCAATCAGCCCCAGCATTTT. Translated, it gives CASSLQGYSNQPQHF.

The genes are TRBV4-1 and TRBJ1-1; a weak D match, TRBD1 (5 bases). The V gene's germline CDR1 is MGHRA and CDR2 YSYEKL. V lost 1 base to trimming and J lost 3 bases, with 12 bases between them. CDR3 length: 15 amino acids. Written as DNA, the CDR3 is TGCGCCAGCAGCCAAGGGGAAAAGGGGTACACTGAAGCTTTCTTT. It is translated as CASSQGEKGYTEAFF.

Only a few counts were recorded for this clone. The J gene is TRBJ1-5, the V gene TRBV9, with D perhaps matching TRBD1 (5 bases). The CDR3 runs 18 residues. With 0 bases removed from V and 0 bases from J, the gap between germline ends came to 16 bases. The germline gives CDR1 SGDLS, CDR2 YYNGEE. The CDR3 sequence: CASSVAREAIYSNQPQHF. CDR3 coding DNA: TGTGCCAGCAGCGTAGCCAGGGAGGCCATTTATAGCAATCAGCCCCAGCATTTT.

The chain uses TRBV7-6 and TRBJ1-1; 7 positions agree with TRBD1. The V gene's germline CDR1 is SGHVS and CDR2 FNYEAQ. J was trimmed by 6 bases and V by 3 bases; bases with no gene match: 4. CDR3 length: 13 amino acids. CDR3 sequence: CASSLTGYSEAFF. CDR3 DNA sequence: TGTGCCAGCAGCTTGACAGGGTATTCTGAAGCTTTCTTT.

V usage is TRBV30 and J usage is TRBJ1-1; 12 nucleotides align to TRBD1. This CDR3 region has 15 residues. Germline values: CDR1 GTSNPN, CDR2 SVGIG (reference sequence). Trimming removed 2 bases from V and 12 bases from J; junction bases left unmatched: 13. CDR3 coding DNA: TGTGCCTGGAGTAAGGGACAGGGGGCGGGAACGAAAACTTTCTTT. Its translation is CAWSKGQGAGTKTFF.

The chain uses TRBV10-1 and TRBJ1-2; 7 nucleotides match TRBD1. Germline V gives CDR1 WNHNN, CDR2 SYGVQD (reference sequence). After removal of 6 bases from V and 7 bases from J, the junction contained 8 bases not matched to a gene. The length of the CDR3 is 13 residues. The CDR3 here is CASSDGQARGYTF. As DNA, the CDR3 is TGCGCCAGCAGCGACGGACAGGCGCGTGGCTACACCTTC.

The genes are TRBV19 and TRBJ1-1; a possible D gene is TRBD1 (5 bases). V lost 0 bases and J 4 bases, leaving 15 bases between the germline ends. Germline CDR1 is LNHDA and CDR2 is SQIVND (reference sequence). This CDR3 has 16 residues. The CDR3 protein is CASSIDHDRDGTEAFF. As DNA, the CDR3 is TGTGCCAGTAGTATAGATCATGACAGAGACGGCACTGAAGCTTTCTTT.

The J gene is TRBJ2-3, the V gene TRBV30; D remains ambiguous. The CDR3 runs to 15 residues. CDR1 is GTSNPN and CDR2 is SVGIG in the germline V gene (reference sequence). V lost 2 bases, J lost 5 bases, and 17 bases lay in between. Written as DNA, the CDR3 is TGTGCCTGGAGTACGTCTCTTTTGACGGGAGATACGCAGTATTTT. Translated, it gives CAWSTSLLTGDTQYF. Complete variable domain (other parts from reference TRBV30 and TRBJ2-3): SQTIHQWPATLVQPVGSPLSLECTVEGTSNPNLYWYRQAAGRGLQLLFYSVGIGQISSEVPQNLSASRPQDRQFILSSKKLLLSDSGFYLCAWSTSLLTGDTQYFGPGTRLTVL.

The chain links TRBV19 to TRBJ2-5; possible D gene TRBD1, 6 bases. CDR1 is LNHDA, CDR2 SQIVND, per germline (reference sequence). This CDR3 has 18 residues. Trimming removed 1 base from V and 5 bases from J, with 23 bases in between. The CDR3 protein is CASSIAVSNRAHAETQYF. The CDR3 DNA reads TGTGCCAGTAGTATAGCCGTTTCGAACAGGGCACATGCGGAGACCCAGTACTTC.

The V gene is TRBV9, the J gene TRBJ1-1; D is unclear. The length of the CDR3 is 13 residues. Deletions cut 3 bases from V and 1 base from J, with 7 bases between. The germline V gene encodes CDR1 SGDLS and CDR2 YYNGEE. CDR3 in DNA: TGTGCCAGCAGCGATCCAGGGAACACTGAAGCTTTCTTT. Translating it yields CASSDPGNTEAFF.

The chain employs TRBV3-1 (or the pseudogene TRBV3-2) and TRBJ2-3; 8 nucleotides line up with TRBD2. This CDR3 comprises 18 residues. Germline assignment: CDR1 LGHDT and CDR2 YNNKEL (reference sequence). V trimming: 4 bases; J trimming: 6 bases; junction bases outside the gene matches: 18. CDR3 in amino acids: CASSPGVLGLAGGDTQYF. The CDR3 DNA is TGTGCCAGCAGCCCTGGGGTTTTGGGGCTAGCGGGTGGGGATACGCAGTATTTT.

The V gene is TRBV6-5, the J gene TRBJ1-1; possibly TRBD1 for D (6 bases). The ends were cut back, 6 bases at V and 2 bases at J, with 10 bases in the middle. Germline V gene sequence: CDR1 MNHEY, CDR2 SVGAGI. This CDR3 comprises 13 residues. The DNA for the CDR3 is TGTGCCAGCAGAGGGGGGGCAAACACTGAAGCTTTCTTT. Translating gives CASRGGANTEAFF.

The V call is TRBV7-2, the J call TRBJ1-6; 9 bases are a match to TRBD1. This CDR3 comprises 15 residues. The germline CDR1 and CDR2 sequences are SGHTA and FQGNSA. The J segment lost 10 bases and the V segment lost 1 base, leaving 5 bases of the junction unmatched. CDR3 sequence: CASSLGDRVQSPLHF. The CDR3 DNA sequence: TGTGCCAGCAGCTTAGGGGACAGGGTTCAATCACCCCTCCACTTT.

The rearrangement joins TRBV12-3 or TRBV12-4 to TRBJ2-2; unclear D gene. The CDR3 totals 13 residues. With 1 base removed from V and 9 bases from J, the gap between germline ends came to 9 bases. CDR3 in DNA: TGTGCCAGCAGTTTAGGCCCTATACGGGAGCTGTTTTTT. Residues: CASSLGPIRELFF.